The following is a T cell receptor (beta chain) sequence with its context. The sample comes from a study of blood T cell repertoires in COVID-19. For the study at large: Acute and convalescent COVID-19 samples came from the United States, Italy and Spain. PBMCs, B-cell-depleted T cells, or T cells were the source of the cDNA or gDNA that made up the material.

The V and J ends lost 1 base and 8 bases, in that order; junction bases with no gene match: 3. This CDR3 is built from 13 residues. Germline CDR1 is LGHNA and CDR2 is YSLEER. Patients of the Seattle cohort, enrolled during active infection, were followed longitudinally. Per the original data handling: Amplification of reference gene primers provided the estimated nucleated cell counts. Profiled with immunoSEQ multiplex PCR; TCRdb holds only in-frame clones, not every one. The D gene and trimming were derived from the DNA, and the V and J assignments and clone size from that table. The sample has some 130,000 clones; around nine tenths are singletons.

The receptor comes from a man between 60 and 75 years old with COVID-19, enrolled during active disease. The chain links TRBV4-3 to TRBJ1-2, with TRBD1 matching 8 bases. What was sequenced was peripheral blood. The DNA of the CDR3 is TGCGCCAGCAGCCAAGGCGGACAGGGCGGCTACACCTTC. Encoded protein: CASSQGGQGGYTF.